This is a list of T cell receptor beta chains from one sample in a study of blood T cell repertoires in COVID-19. Libraries were prepared by immunoSEQ multiplex PCR; TCRdb keeps only in-frame clonotypes and omits some of them. The sample lists 150,000 to 200,000 clones; approximately 81% were seen once. The sequencing input was peripheral blood. All receptors come from a woman aged 70 to 79 with COVID-19, enrolled during active disease. The CDR3 runs from the conserved cysteine through the conserved F or W. The D gene is left open where the match is weak. Expanded clones get a size class; other rows say once, few or many, or leave the size out.

abundance,v_gene,len,d_gene,j_gene,CDR3nt,CDR3aa
.,TRBV2,12,.,TRBJ2-5,TGTGCCAGTTCACGTCAGGGAGAGACCCAGTACTTC,CASSRQGETQYF
.,TRBV28,14,.,TRBJ1-1,TGTGCCAGCAGTTTCCTATCCTTGAACACTGAAGCTTTCTTT,CASSFLSLNTEAFF
.,TRBV19,15,TRBD1,TRBJ1-5,TGTGCCAGTAGTACACTCCGGGACAGTAATCAGCCCCAGCATTTT,CASSTLRDSNQPQHF
once,TRBV7-2,15,.,TRBJ2-7,TGTGCCAGCAGCCCCCACGGGGCAGGGACACTCGAGCAGTACTTC,CASSPHGAGTLEQYF
once,TRBV28,12,.,TRBJ2-5,TGTGCCAGCAGTAGGGAGGTCGAGACCCAGTACTTC,CASSREVETQYF
.,TRBV11-3,14,.,TRBJ2-3,TGTGCCAGCAGCTTAGTAGCAGGGTCAGATACGCAGTATTTT,CASSLVAGSDTQYF
.,TRBV12-3/TRBV12-4,12,.,TRBJ1-5,TGTGCCAGCGGGGCGTATGGCCAGCCCCAGCATTTT,CASGAYGQPQHF
few,TRBV28,15,.,TRBJ1-5,TGTGCCAGCAGTTTGGGGCGGGGGTTCAGTCAGCCCCAGCATTTT,CASSLGRGFSQPQHF
once,TRBV2,13,TRBD1,TRBJ2-7,TGTGCCAGCAGTGGGGACAGTCCCTACGAGCAGTACTTC,CASSGDSPYEQYF
.,TRBV5-4,14,TRBD1,TRBJ1-4,TGTGCCAGCAGCCAAGACAGGGACTATGAAAAACTGTTTTTT,CASSQDRDYEKLFF
few,TRBV7-8,17,.,TRBJ2-2,TGTGCCAGCAGCTTAGCGGGGGGGCCTTCGAACACCGGGGAGCTGTTTTTT,CASSLAGGPSNTGELFF
once,TRBV5-6,14,.,TRBJ1-4,TGTGCCAGCAGCCCCAGGGGACTACGGGAAAAACTGTTTTTT,CASSPRGLREKLFF
.,TRBV5-1,14,TRBD2,TRBJ2-4,TGCGCCAGCAGCTTCAGCAGGGAGGGGAACATTCAGTACTTC,CASSFSREGNIQYF
.,TRBV29-1,13,.,TRBJ2-4,TGCAGCGTTGCAGGGTTAGCCAAAAACATTCAGTACTTC,CSVAGLAKNIQYF
.,TRBV11-3,13,TRBD2,TRBJ2-1,TGTGCCAGCAGCTTCCTGCGGGGGGATGAGCAGTTCTTC,CASSFLRGDEQFF
.,TRBV7-9,14,TRBD1,TRBJ2-7,TGTGCCAGCAGCTCAACGGGACAGGGCCACGAGCAGTACTTC,CASSSTGQGHEQYF
.,TRBV6-5,14,TRBD1,TRBJ1-1,TGTGCCAGCAGGGGACAGGTCATGAACACTGAAGCTTTCTTT,CASRGQVMNTEAFF
.,TRBV3-1/TRBV3-2,12,.,TRBJ2-7,TGTGCCAGCAGCCGGGGCACCTACGAGCAGTACTTC,CASSRGTYEQYF
.,TRBV7-2,11,.,TRBJ1-2,TGTGCCAGCAGCCCTACCGGACAGATGTTCTTC,CASSPTGQMFF
.,TRBV28,14,TRBD1,TRBJ1-2,TGTGCCAGCAGTTCCCCGGACAGGAAGTATGGCTACACCTTC,CASSSPDRKYGYTF
.,TRBV29-1,13,TRBD1,TRBJ1-2,TGCAGCGTCCGGACAGGGAACCGAGATGGCTACACCTTC,CSVRTGNRDGYTF
.,TRBV28,15,TRBD1,TRBJ1-5,TGTGCCAGCAGTTCGAGTCCCGGGACAGGGAGGGCCCAGCATTTT,CASSSSPGTGRAQHF
.,TRBV20-1,17,.,TRBJ2-3,TGCAGTGCTAGTCCCGGGCCCAACCCAGGGGCCACAGATACGCAGTATTTT,CSASPGPNPGATDTQYF
.,TRBV6-5,14,.,TRBJ2-7,TGTGCCAGCAGTTTGCCGGGGCCGGGGAGGGAGCAGTACTTC,CASSLPGPGREQYF
.,TRBV28,15,TRBD2,TRBJ2-5,TGTGCCAGCAGTTTTAAAACTAGCGGGAGAGAGACCCAGTACTTC,CASSFKTSGRETQYF
.,TRBV10-3,19,.,TRBJ1-3,TGTGCCATCAGCCCCGATGTCGTAGGGGCTCCCGTCTCTGGAAACACCATATATTTT,CAISPDVVGAPVSGNTIYF
.,TRBV6-5,15,.,TRBJ2-7,TGTGCCAGCAGTTTTGGGAGCAGGTTCCTTCCCGAGCAGTACTTC,CASSFGSRFLPEQYF
.,TRBV18,18,TRBD2,TRBJ2-2,TGTGCCAGCTCACGCGATCGGACTAGCGGGTTGAACACCGGGGAGCTGTTTTTT,CASSRDRTSGLNTGELFF
.,TRBV10-3,13,.,TRBJ1-5,TGTGCCAGCCTACAGGGAATGGATCAGCCCCAGCATTTT,CASLQGMDQPQHF
few,TRBV7-7,13,.,TRBJ2-5,TGTGCCAGCAGCTTGGACAGAAAAGAGACCCAGTACTTC,CASSLDRKETQYF
.,TRBV29-1,11,.,TRBJ1-1,TGCAGCGTTGTCCGGGGTACTGAAGCTTTCTTT,CSVVRGTEAFF
.,TRBV6-5,13,TRBD1,TRBJ2-4,TGTGCCAGCGGCCGGGACAGCAAAAACATTCAGTACTTC,CASGRDSKNIQYF
.,TRBV7-3,13,.,TRBJ1-1,TGTGCCAGCAGCCTCGCGGGGGTTACTGAAGCTTTCTTT,CASSLAGVTEAFF
.,TRBV29-1,13,.,TRBJ2-1,TGCAGCGTTGATACCGAGGGCCGAAATGAGCAGTTCTTC,CSVDTEGRNEQFF
.,TRBV9,15,TRBD2,TRBJ2-1,TGTGCCAGCAGCGTAGTAGCGGGAGGGGTCAATGAGCAGTTCTTC,CASSVVAGGVNEQFF
.,TRBV7-8,15,.,TRBJ1-3,TGTGCCAGCAGCTTAGGGAATCAGGGAGGAAACACCATATATTTT,CASSLGNQGGNTIYF